This T cell receptor (beta chain) was identified during a study of T cell responses to AZD1222 COVID-19 vaccine. About the study: Second-dose intervals near 4 or 12 weeks were combined. Study-wide points: Two AZD1222 doses significantly raised spike-specific TCR breadth and depth over controls. Every sample of the repertoires postdated the peak T cell response.

The V end lost 6 bases, the J end lost 10 bases, and 13 bases lay between the germline ends. The CDR3 contains 12 residues. This clone has just one count. Its antigen is not identified. The data were produced by immunoSEQ multiplex PCR, yet TCRdb's version contains in-frame clones alone and is incomplete. Of 86,000 or so clones in the sample, about 88% are singletons; the top ten hold approximately 3%. This clonotype originated in an adult in good health. This sample comprised peripheral blood, obtained on day 0 of AZD1222 vaccination. The chain recombines TRBV12-3 or TRBV12-4 with TRBJ2-1, with D possibly being TRBD1 (6 bases). The CDR3 reads CASSKQGNEQFF. The CDR3 coding sequence is TGTGCCAGCAGCAAGCAGGGGAACGAGCAGTTCTTC.